This TCR beta chain was recovered during a study of blood T cell repertoires in COVID-19. Across the study: Both acute and convalescent COVID-19 samples were obtained from the United States, Italy and Spain. In each case, the material was cDNA or gDNA derived from T cells, B-cell-depleted T cells, or PBMCs.

This CDR3 comprises 17 residues. The V segment lost 5 bases and the J segment 6 bases; nucleotides outside the gene matches: 15. Per germline, CDR1 LNHDA and CDR2 SQIVND (reference sequence). As handled by the study authors: Reference gene primer amplification gave estimated nucleated cell counts. Libraries were prepared by immunoSEQ multiplex PCR; TCRdb keeps only in-frame clonotypes and omits some of them. V and J calls and clone size come straight from that table; D and trimming were deduced from the DNA. This table has roughly 160,000 clones, about 86% appearing once. The chain is built from TRBV19 and TRBJ2-7, with TRBD2 identical over 11 bases. The clonotype comes from a man between 60 and 75 years old with acute or convalescent COVID-19. Sequencing was done on a sample of peripheral blood. CDR3 coding DNA: TGTGCCAGTAGTGGAGGGACTAGCGGAGGGGTTCGGGCCGAGCAGTACTTC. This translates into CASSGGTSGGVRAEQYF.